The clone carrying this T cell receptor (beta chain) has at least ten counts. As yet, its antigen is unknown. This CDR3 region has 13 residues. Germline V CDR1 and CDR2: MGHRA, YSYEKL. V lost 1 base and J 8 bases, leaving 11 bases between the germline ends. This record comes from a study of identical twins. The study, taken as a whole, reports: Out-of-frame beta sequences exhibited a weaker degree of excess twin sharing.

Each CDR3 protein is one row after TCRdb ran MiXCR on the 5' RACE reads. The data show around 480,000 distinct CDR3 sequences, 12% to 15% seen once. Another study also made use of these data, one on yellow fever vaccine responses in identical twins.

The sequence was obtained from a woman aged 18-35 years in good health. This chain uses TRBV4-1 with TRBJ1-2; no firm D call. Sequencing input: CD4+ T cells sorted from blood. CDR3 in amino acids: CASSQVSRGGYTF. In DNA form, the CDR3 reads TGCGCCAGCAGCCAAGTCTCCCGGGGAGGCTACACCTTC.